This TCR beta chain was retrieved from a study of cytomegalovirus exposure and HLA in healthy donors. Primers included in the PCR were 60 Vbeta and 13 Jbeta primers. Sequenced by immunoSEQ multiplex PCR; TCRdb stores in-frame clones only, minus some. The data contain about 150,000 clones, 50% to 75% of them singletons. The CDR3 is made up of 16 amino acids. Trimming cost V 1 base and J 8 bases, with 21 bases left between them. Germline V gene sequence: CDR1 GTSNPN, CDR2 SVGIG (reference sequence). The donors were healthy bone marrow donors. This clone was picked up a small number of times. The TCR sequence derives from a woman aged 55-70 years in good health and CMV-seropositive. The chain links TRBV30 to TRBJ1-3, with D tentatively TRBD1 (5 bases). Sequencing was performed on PBMCs. The CDR3 bases are TGTGCCTGGAGTGGTAGAACAGCTTGGGGGGGTGACACCATATATTTT. Its protein is CAWSGRTAWGGDTIYF.